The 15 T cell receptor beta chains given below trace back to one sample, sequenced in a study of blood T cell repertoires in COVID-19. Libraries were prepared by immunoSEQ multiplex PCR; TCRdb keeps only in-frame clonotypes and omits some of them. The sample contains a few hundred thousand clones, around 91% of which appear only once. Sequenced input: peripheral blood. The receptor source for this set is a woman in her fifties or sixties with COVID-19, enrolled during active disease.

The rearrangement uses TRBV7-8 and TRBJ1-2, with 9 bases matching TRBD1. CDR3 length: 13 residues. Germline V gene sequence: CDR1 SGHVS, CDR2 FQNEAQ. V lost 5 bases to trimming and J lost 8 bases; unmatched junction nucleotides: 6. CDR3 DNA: TGTGCCAGCAGCCTGGGACAGGGAAGCGGCTACACCTTC. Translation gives CASSLGQGSGYTF.

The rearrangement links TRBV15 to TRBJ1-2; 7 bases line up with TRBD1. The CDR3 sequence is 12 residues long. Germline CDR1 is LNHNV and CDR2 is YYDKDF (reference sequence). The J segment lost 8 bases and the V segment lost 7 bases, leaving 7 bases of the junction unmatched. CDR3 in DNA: TGTGCCACCAATGAGGGGGCGCGGGGCTACACCTTC. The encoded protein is CATNEGARGYTF.

DNA for the CDR3: TGTGCCAGCAGCGTTACAGGGAACACTGAAGCTTTCTTT. Its translation is CASSVTGNTEAFF. The chain joins TRBV6-6 to TRBJ1-1; maybe TRBD1 (5 bases). The V gene's germline CDR1 is MNHNY and CDR2 SVGAGI (reference sequence). CDR3 length: 13 amino acids. The V end lost 6 bases, the J end lost 1 base, and 9 bases lay between the germline ends.

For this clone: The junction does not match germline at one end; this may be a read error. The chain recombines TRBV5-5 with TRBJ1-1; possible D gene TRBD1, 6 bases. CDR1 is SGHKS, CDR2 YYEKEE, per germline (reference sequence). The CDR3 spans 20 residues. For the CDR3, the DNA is TGTGCCAGCAGCCCCGGAGGTTACAGGCGATATTTTGGATGGGACACTGAGGCTTTCTTT. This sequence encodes CASSPGGYRRYFGWDTEAFF.

CDR3 protein: CASSLSLYEQYF. The CDR3 nucleotides are TGTGCCAGCAGCTTGAGCCTCTACGAGCAGTACTTC. The chain recombines TRBV5-8 with TRBJ2-7; no clear D gene. The CDR3 is made up of 12 amino acids. The V end was cut by 1 base, the J end by 3 bases, with 5 bases between. The germline CDR1 and CDR2 sequences are SGHTS and YDEGEE.

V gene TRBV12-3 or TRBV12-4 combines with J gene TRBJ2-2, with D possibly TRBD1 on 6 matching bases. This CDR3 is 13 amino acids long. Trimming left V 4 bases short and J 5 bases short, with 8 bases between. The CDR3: CASSSTGTGELFF. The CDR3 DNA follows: TGTGCCAGCAGTTCTACAGGGACCGGGGAGCTGTTTTTT.

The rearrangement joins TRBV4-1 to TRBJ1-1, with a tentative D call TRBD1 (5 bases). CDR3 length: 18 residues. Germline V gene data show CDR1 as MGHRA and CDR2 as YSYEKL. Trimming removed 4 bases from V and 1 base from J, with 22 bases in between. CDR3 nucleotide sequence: TGCGCCAGCAGCCGGGCCGGCGGGAGTCTGGGACCGAACACTGAAGCTTTCTTT. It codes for CASSRAGGSLGPNTEAFF.

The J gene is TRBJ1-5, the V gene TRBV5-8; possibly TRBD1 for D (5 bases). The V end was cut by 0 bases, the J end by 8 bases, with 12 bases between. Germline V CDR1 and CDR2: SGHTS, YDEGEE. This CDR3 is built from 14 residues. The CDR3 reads CASSLGLGLEPQHF. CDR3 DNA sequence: TGTGCCAGCAGCTTGGGCCTGGGACTGGAGCCCCAGCATTTT.

CDR3 sequence (DNA): TGTGCCAGCAGCCATCCGGGACAAGGCAATCAGCCCCAGCATTTT. Translated: CASSHPGQGNQPQHF. The chain recombines TRBV4-2 with TRBJ1-5; TRBD1 is a possible D gene (6 bases). This CDR3 region has 15 residues. The germline V and J ends were trimmed by 3 bases and 2 bases, with 11 bases remaining between them. Germline V gene lookup returns CDR1 LGHNA and CDR2 YNFKEQ.

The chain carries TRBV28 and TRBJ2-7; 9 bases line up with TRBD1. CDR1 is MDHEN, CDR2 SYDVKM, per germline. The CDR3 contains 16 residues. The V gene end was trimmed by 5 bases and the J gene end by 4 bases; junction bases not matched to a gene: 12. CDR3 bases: TGTGCCAGCAGTCCACCATCCGGGACAGGGCGGTACGAGCAGTACTTC. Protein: CASSPPSGTGRYEQYF.

The CDR3 protein is CASSQTTGPTGELFF. DNA for the CDR3: TGCGCCAGCAGCCAAACGACAGGCCCCACCGGGGAGCTGTTTTTT. V and J are TRBV4-1 and TRBJ2-2; a weak D match, TRBD1 (6 bases). The V gene's germline CDR1 is MGHRA and CDR2 YSYEKL. This CDR3 is built from 15 residues. Trimming took off 2 bases at V and 4 bases at J, with 11 bases between the two ends.

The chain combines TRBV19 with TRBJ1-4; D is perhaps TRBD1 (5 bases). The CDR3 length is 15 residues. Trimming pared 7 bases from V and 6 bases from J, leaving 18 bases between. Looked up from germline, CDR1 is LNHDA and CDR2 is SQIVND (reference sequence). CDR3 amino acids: CASKRSGDVYEKLFF. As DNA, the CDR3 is TGTGCCAGTAAACGCTCGGGGGACGTGTATGAAAAACTGTTTTTT.

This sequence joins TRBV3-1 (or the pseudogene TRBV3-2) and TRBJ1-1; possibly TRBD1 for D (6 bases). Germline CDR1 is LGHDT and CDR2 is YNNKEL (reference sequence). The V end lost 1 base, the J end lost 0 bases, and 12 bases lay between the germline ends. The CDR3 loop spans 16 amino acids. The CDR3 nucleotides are TGTGCCAGCAGCCAAGGCCAGGGGTTTCTGAACACTGAAGCTTTCTTT. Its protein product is CASSQGQGFLNTEAFF.

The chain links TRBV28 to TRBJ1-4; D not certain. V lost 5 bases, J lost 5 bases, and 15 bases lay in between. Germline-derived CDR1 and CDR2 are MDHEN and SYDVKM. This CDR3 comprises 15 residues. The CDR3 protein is CASSKPGRKNEKLFF. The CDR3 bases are TGTGCCAGCAGTAAACCCGGGAGAAAGAATGAAAAACTGTTTTTT.

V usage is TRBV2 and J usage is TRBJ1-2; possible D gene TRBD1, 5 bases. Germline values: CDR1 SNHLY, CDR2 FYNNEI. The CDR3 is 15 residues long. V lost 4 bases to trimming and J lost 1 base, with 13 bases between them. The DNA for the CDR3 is TGTGCCAGCAGTGGAAGACAGAAAGATAACTATGGCTACACCTTC. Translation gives CASSGRQKDNYGYTF.